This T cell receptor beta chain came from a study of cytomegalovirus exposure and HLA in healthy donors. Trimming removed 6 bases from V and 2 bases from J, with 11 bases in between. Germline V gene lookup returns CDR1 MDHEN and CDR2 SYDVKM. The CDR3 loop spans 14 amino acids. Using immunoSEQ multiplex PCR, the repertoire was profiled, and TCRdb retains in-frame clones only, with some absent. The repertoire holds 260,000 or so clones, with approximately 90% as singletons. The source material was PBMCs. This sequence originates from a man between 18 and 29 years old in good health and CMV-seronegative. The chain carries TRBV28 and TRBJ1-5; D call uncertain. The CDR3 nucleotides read TGTGCCAGCAGCCCCGGGGTCCGCAATCAGCCCCAGCATTTT. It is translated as CASSPGVRNQPQHF. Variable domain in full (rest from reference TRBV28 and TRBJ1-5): DVKVTQSSRYLVKRTGEKVFLECVQDMDHENMFWYRQDPGLGLRLIYFSYDVKMKEKGDIPEGYSVSREKKERFSLILESASTNQTSMYLCASSPGVRNQPQHFGDGTRLSIL.